The entry below describes one T cell receptor (beta chain). The data belong to a study of T cell changes during pregnancy in multiple sclerosis. Method: immunoSEQ multiplex PCR; TCRdb's copy keeps in-frame clones and lacks some. The table records roughly 30,000 clones, roughly 91% of them present only once. The CDR3 has 14 residues. Trimming removed 0 bases at V and 2 bases at J, with 7 bases between. CDR1 is MNHNY, CDR2 SVGAGI, per germline (reference sequence). The chain joins TRBV6-6 to TRBJ1-1; D is undetermined. Sequenced here: CD4+ T cells from peripheral blood mononuclear cells, sampled in the second trimester of pregnancy. This sequence originates from a female donor with multiple sclerosis, enrolled in a pregnancy study. The CDR3 region has the DNA TGTGCCAGCAGTTACTCGCAGGTCAACACTGAAGCTTTCTTT. As protein: CASSYSQVNTEAFF.